The 2 T cell receptor beta chains presented below share a single source sample, sequenced in a study of blood T cell repertoires in COVID-19. TCRdb's copy holds only in-frame clones and misses some; the assay was immunoSEQ multiplex PCR. The sample lists 70,000 or so clones; about nine tenths were seen once. Sample: peripheral blood. Every receptor here comes from a human donor in a cohort sampled during active COVID-19.

This chain joins TRBV5-1 and TRBJ1-1, with a possible D match to TRBD1 (5 bases). The V end lost 0 bases, the J end lost 0 bases, and 9 bases lay between the germline ends. The CDR3 is 15 amino acids. CDR1 and CDR2 from the germline V gene are SGHRS and YFSETQ. The CDR3 DNA sequence: TGCGCCAGCAGCTTGGGACAGACGATGAACACTGAAGCTTTCTTT. This translates into CASSLGQTMNTEAFF.

The rearrangement links TRBV5-4 to TRBJ2-7; the match to TRBD1 covers 8 bases. With V trimmed by 1 base and J by 12 bases, 6 bases remained unmatched. Germline CDR1 is SGHNT and CDR2 is YYREEE (reference sequence). The CDR3 runs 12 residues. The DNA for the CDR3 is TGTGCCAGCAGCTTGCCGGGACAGGTGGCGTACTTC. This sequence encodes CASSLPGQVAYF.